This entry concerns a single T cell receptor (beta chain). The data were obtained in a study of blood T cell repertoires in COVID-19. Overall study: Material from acute and convalescent COVID-19 was sourced from the United States, Italy and Spain. PBMCs, B-cell-depleted T cells, or T cells provided the cDNA or gDNA that made up the material.

Authors' data handling: Reference gene primer amplification in the assay estimated nucleated cell counts. Profiling relied on immunoSEQ multiplex PCR, and the TCRdb table lists in-frame clones only, not all of them. From that table come the V and J calls and clone size; the DNA was used to work out D and trimming. There are tens of thousands of clones in the sample; 85% to 90% occur only once, and approximately 2.9% lies in the top ten. Sequencing used peripheral blood. The clonotype was recovered from a man between 50 and 59 years old with acute or convalescent COVID-19.

CDR3 nucleotide sequence: TGCGCCAGCAGCTTGGTAGAGGCAGAACCTTACGAGCAGTACTTC. Translated, it gives CASSLVEAEPYEQYF. This sequence joins TRBV5-1 and TRBJ2-7; no clear D. The CDR3 length is 15 residues. V was clipped by 0 bases and J by 4 bases, with 14 bases between them. CDR1 and CDR2 (germline): SGHRS, YFSETQ. Looking up the rest from reference TRBV5-1 and TRBJ2-7 gives the full variable domain: KAGVTQTPRYLIKTRGQQVTLSCSPISGHRSVSWYQQTPGQGLQFLFEYFSETQRNKGNFPGRFSGRQFSNSRSEMNVSTLELGDSALYLCASSLVEAEPYEQYFGPGTRLTVT.